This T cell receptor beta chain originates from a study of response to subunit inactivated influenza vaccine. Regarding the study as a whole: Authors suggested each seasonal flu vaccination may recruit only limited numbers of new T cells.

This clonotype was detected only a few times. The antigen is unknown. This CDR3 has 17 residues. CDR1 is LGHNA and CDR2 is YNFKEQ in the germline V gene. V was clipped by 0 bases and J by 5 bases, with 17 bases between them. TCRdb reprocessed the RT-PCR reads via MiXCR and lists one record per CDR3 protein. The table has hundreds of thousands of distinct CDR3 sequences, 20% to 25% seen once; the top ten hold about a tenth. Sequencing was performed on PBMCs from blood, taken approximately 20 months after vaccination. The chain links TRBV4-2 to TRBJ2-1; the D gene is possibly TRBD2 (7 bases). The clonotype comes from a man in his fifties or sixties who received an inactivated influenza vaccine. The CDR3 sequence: CASSQEFGGGPHNEQFF. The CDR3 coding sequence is TGTGCCAGCAGCCAAGAATTCGGCGGGGGCCCCCACAATGAGCAGTTCTTC.